A single sample gave rise to the 20 T cell receptor beta chains below, sequenced in a study of blood T cell repertoires in COVID-19. Some clones are missing from TCRdb's copy, which holds only in-frame ones; the method was immunoSEQ multiplex PCR. The table lists 450,000 to 500,000 clones, 87% of them singletons. Sequencing input: PBMCs or T cells enriched from blood (not recorded which). The receptor set was obtained from a young woman who had recovered from COVID-19.

The gene calls are TRBV7-6 and TRBJ2-3; TRBD1 might be the D (7 bases). There are 16 residues in the CDR3. V lost 5 bases and J 5 bases, leaving 20 bases between the germline ends. CDR1 and CDR2 (germline): SGHVS, FNYEAQ. In DNA, the CDR3 is TGTGCCAGCAGCCGGAGACTAGGGGGCCCGCTAGATACGCAGTATTTT. It codes for CASSRRLGGPLDTQYF.

The V call is TRBV7-8, the J call TRBJ1-2; no reliable D call. Germline CDR1 SGHVS, CDR2 FQNEAQ. CDR3 size: 16 residues. V lost 1 base and J 4 bases, leaving 16 bases between the germline ends. DNA of the CDR3: TGTGCCAGCAGCTTAGGACACCAAGGCCGCCTCTATGGCTACACCTTC. It specifies CASSLGHQGRLYGYTF.

This rearrangement joins TRBV6-5 to TRBJ2-3, with 10 bases matching TRBD2. The CDR3 totals 15 residues. V was clipped by 7 bases and J by 5 bases; unmatched bases: 9. In germline, CDR1 is MNHEY, CDR2 SVGAGI. The CDR3 spells CASTERGGRGDTQYF. CDR3 DNA sequence: TGTGCCAGCACCGAGCGGGGGGGCCGCGGAGATACGCAGTATTTT.

The J gene is TRBJ1-2, the V gene TRBV12-5, with a weak D call TRBD1 (6 bases). The CDR3 is made up of 12 amino acids. CDR1 LGHNT and CDR2 FRNRAP come from the germline V gene. The ends were cut back, 7 bases at V and 5 bases at J, with 11 bases in the middle. This chain's CDR3 is CASATTGYGYTF. The CDR3 DNA reads as TGTGCTAGTGCTACGACAGGTTATGGCTACACCTTC.

The chain has TRBV6-6 and TRBJ2-5; 16 positions agree with TRBD2. Germline CDR1 is MNHNY and CDR2 is SVGAGI (reference sequence). The CDR3 contains 19 residues. Trimming cost V 5 bases and J 4 bases; bases outside gene matches: 13. The CDR3 DNA reads TGTGCCAGCAGTCGGGGACTAGCGGGGGGGCCCCGACAGGGAGAGACCCAGTACTTC. Protein: CASSRGLAGGPRQGETQYF.

The gene calls are TRBV28 and TRBJ1-5, with 8 nucleotides matching TRBD1. The length of the CDR3 is 15 residues. The V and J ends lost 5 bases and 3 bases, in that order; junction bases with no gene match: 6. Germline CDR1 is MDHEN and CDR2 is SYDVKM. The CDR3 here is CASSRTGSPNQPQHF. The CDR3 DNA reads as TGTGCCAGCAGTCGGACAGGGTCTCCCAATCAGCCCCAGCATTTT. Complete variable domain (other parts from reference TRBV28 and TRBJ1-5): DVKVTQSSRYLVKRTGEKVFLECVQDMDHENMFWYRQDPGLGLRLIYFSYDVKMKEKGDIPEGYSVSREKKERFSLILESASTNQTSMYLCASSRTGSPNQPQHFGDGTRLSIL.

The chain employs TRBV7-2 and TRBJ1-1, with D unresolved. The CDR3 spans 13 residues. The V gene lost 0 bases and the J gene lost 12 bases, with 14 bases spanning the gap. Per the germline V gene, CDR1 is SGHTA and CDR2 is FQGNSA. In nucleotides, the CDR3 is TGTGCCAGCAGCTTAGCGGGGAAGGGAGGGACTTTCTTT. As protein: CASSLAGKGGTFF.

The gene calls are TRBV19 and TRBJ1-6; D possibly corresponds to TRBD1 (5 bases). The CDR3 is 15 residues long. CDR1 is LNHDA and CDR2 is SQIVND in the germline V gene (reference sequence). Trimming cost V 10 bases and J 13 bases, with 26 bases left between them. The chain's CDR3 is CAIIISGALGGPLHF. The CDR3 bases are TGTGCCATTATTATAAGCGGGGCCCTGGGGGGGCCCCTCCACTTT.

This chain joins TRBV6-1 and TRBJ1-2; no clear D. In germline, CDR1 is MNHNS, CDR2 SASEGT. The CDR3 is made up of 16 amino acids. Trimming took off 3 bases at V and 0 bases at J, with 14 bases between the two ends. CDR3 loop: CASSDSLPGANYGYTF. The DNA of the CDR3 is TGTGCCAGCAGTGATTCCCTCCCGGGAGCTAACTATGGCTACACCTTC.

The chain couples TRBV19 to TRBJ1-6, with a possible D match to TRBD1 (5 bases). The CDR3 consists of 17 residues. Trimming shortened V by 5 bases and J by 7 bases, and 21 bases separated the two germline ends. The V gene's germline CDR1 is LNHDA and CDR2 SQIVND (reference sequence). The CDR3 DNA sequence: TGTGCCAGTAGTCCCCGACGGGGGGGAGGGCCGAATTCACCCCTCCACTTT. Its protein product is CASSPRRGGGPNSPLHF.

The V and J genes are TRBV15 and TRBJ1-6, with 7 positions matching TRBD1. With 0 bases clipped from V and 6 bases from J, the junction kept 8 bases outside the gene matches. CDR1 and CDR2 from the germline V gene are LNHNV and YYDKDF (reference sequence). The CDR3 contains 17 residues. The CDR3 region has the DNA TGTGCCACCAGCAGAGATTTAGGGGGACAGCTTAATTCACCCCTCCACTTT. It is translated as CATSRDLGGQLNSPLHF. Full variable domain (missing parts from reference TRBV15 and TRBJ1-6): DAMVIQNPRYQVTQFGKPVTLSCSQTLNHNVMYWYQQKSSQAPKLLFHYYDKDFNNEADTPDNFQSRRPNTSFCFLDIRSPGLGDTAMYLCATSRDLGGQLNSPLHFGNGTRLTVT.

The rearrangement joins TRBV15 to TRBJ1-4; 7 nucleotides match TRBD1. This CDR3 region has 19 residues. With V trimmed by 1 base and J by 3 bases, 14 bases remained unmatched. Germline CDR1 and CDR2: LNHNV and YYDKDF (reference sequence). CDR3 residues: CATSRALSIRDSPNEKLFF. DNA of the CDR3: TGTGCCACCAGCAGAGCCCTCTCAATACGGGACAGCCCTAATGAAAAACTGTTTTTT.

The rearrangement links TRBV11-2 to TRBJ2-2; 7 nucleotides align to TRBD1. Germline values: CDR1 SGHAT, CDR2 FQNNGV. This CDR3 contains 15 residues. After removal of 4 bases from V and 7 bases from J, the junction contained 9 bases not matched to a gene. CDR3 amino acids: CASSSDRARIGELFF. CDR3 bases: TGTGCCAGCAGCTCAGACAGGGCTCGGATCGGGGAGCTGTTTTTT.

V and J are TRBV7-8 and TRBJ1-1, with 7 nucleotides matching TRBD1. Looked up from germline, CDR1 is SGHVS and CDR2 is FQNEAQ. The CDR3 spans 18 residues. Trimming cost V 5 bases and J 1 base; bases outside gene matches: 16. This CDR3 is CASSQPRTGKYRNTEAFF. The DNA for the CDR3 is TGTGCCAGCAGCCAACCTCGGACAGGTAAATATAGGAACACTGAAGCTTTCTTT.

The rearrangement joins TRBV7-8 to TRBJ2-5, with a possible D match to TRBD2 (6 bases). The CDR3 loop spans 15 amino acids. With 1 base removed from V and 7 bases from J, the gap between germline ends came to 16 bases. In germline, CDR1 is SGHVS, CDR2 FQNEAQ. CDR3 sequence: CASSLGAGPERTQYF. Written as DNA, the CDR3 is TGTGCCAGCAGCTTAGGGGCGGGGCCCGAGAGGACCCAGTACTTC.

V gene TRBV27 combines with J gene TRBJ1-3, with TRBD1 matching 9 bases. V shed 6 bases, J shed 4 bases, and the junction held 7 bases outside the gene matches. Germline values: CDR1 MNHEY, CDR2 SMNVEV (reference sequence). The CDR3 covers 15 residues. CDR3 DNA sequence: TGTGCCAGCAGGGGGACAGGGCGGGGAGGAAACACCATATATTTT. It is translated as CASRGTGRGGNTIYF.

The rearrangement uses TRBV5-1 and TRBJ1-3, with D tentatively TRBD1 (5 bases). Trimming shortened V by 1 base and J by 1 base, and 9 bases separated the two germline ends. The germline V gene has CDR1 SGHRS and CDR2 YFSETQ. The CDR3 loop spans 15 amino acids. The CDR3 bases are TGCGCCAGCAGCTTGAAGACAGATTCTGGAAACACCATATATTTT. Translating it yields CASSLKTDSGNTIYF.

The chain joins TRBV19 to TRBJ1-3, with a possible D match to TRBD1 (6 bases). The CDR3 sequence is 16 residues long. The V gene's germline CDR1 is LNHDA and CDR2 SQIVND (reference sequence). V lost 3 bases and J 0 bases, leaving 12 bases between the germline ends. The CDR3 sequence: CASSMGHSSSGNTIYF. CDR3 in DNA: TGTGCCAGTAGTATGGGACATTCTTCCTCTGGAAACACCATATATTTT.

The V gene is TRBV4-1, the J gene TRBJ2-4; TRBD2 matches 8 bases. CDR1 MGHRA and CDR2 YSYEKL come from the germline V gene. The CDR3 contains 15 residues. J lost 8 bases, V lost 1 base, and 7 bases had no gene match. This CDR3 reads CASSQVNSGEDIQYF. The CDR3, as DNA: TGCGCCAGCAGCCAAGTTAATAGCGGGGAGGACATTCAGTACTTC.

This chain uses TRBV28 with TRBJ1-5, with 10 bases lining up with TRBD1. Germline V lookup: CDR1 MDHEN, CDR2 SYDVKM. This CDR3 is 17 amino acids long. Unmatched junction bases numbered 19, after V lost 5 bases and J lost 12 bases. The CDR3 here is CASSIISFRTGGSDQHF. The CDR3 DNA reads TGTGCCAGCAGTATTATCAGTTTTCGGACAGGGGGGTCCGACCAGCATTTT.